This TCR beta chain appears in the sequencing data of a study of T cell responses to AZD1222 COVID-19 vaccine. Study outcomes and limitations: CD4 TCRs covered the whole spike, strongest at regions 160-218 and 743-854. Spike-specific TCR breadth and depth rose after two AZD1222 doses. Donors were mostly white British, more females; clonal diversity possibly underestimated. Unmutated variant regions are reportedly the target of nearly half of TCRs that are spike-specific.

Germline V gene sequence: CDR1 MNHEY, CDR2 SMNVEV (reference sequence). Trimming took 8 bases from V and 1 from J, leaving 12 bases between them. There are 14 residues in the CDR3. Using immunoSEQ multiplex PCR, the repertoire was profiled, and TCRdb retains in-frame clones only, with some absent. This table has 150,000 to 200,000 clones, roughly 90% appearing once. Worth noting for this clone: Antigen specificity is unknown.

The sample was peripheral blood, taken on day 0 of AZD1222 vaccination. The J gene is TRBJ1-5, the V gene TRBV27; weak D call: TRBD1 (6 bases). The clonotype comes from an adult in good health. CDR3 region: CASRQTGSNQPQHF. CDR3 nucleotides: TGTGCCAGCCGACAAACAGGGAGCAATCAGCCCCAGCATTTT.